The next 31 T cell receptor beta chains were all read from a single sample in a study of T cells and Merkel cell carcinoma outcomes. Repertoires were generated with immunoSEQ multiplex PCR, while TCRdb's copy carries only in-frame clones and drops some. The sample lists approximately 10,000 clones; 95% to 96% were seen once. Sequenced input: tumor tissue from Merkel cell carcinoma. The receptors stem from a human donor with Merkel cell carcinoma.

The J gene is TRBJ2-7, the V gene TRBV28; maybe TRBD2 (5 bases). Trimming removed 4 bases from V and 4 bases from J, with 5 bases in between. CDR3 size: 11 residues. Germline values: CDR1 MDHEN, CDR2 SYDVKM. The CDR3 nucleotides read TGTGCCAGCAGTTGGACTTACGAGCAGTACTTC. Protein product: CASSWTYEQYF.

V and J are TRBV2 and TRBJ2-3; D unresolved. With 7 bases removed from V and 6 bases from J, the gap between germline ends came to 8 bases. The CDR3 has 11 amino acids. Germline assignment: CDR1 SNHLY and CDR2 FYNNEI. The CDR3 sequence: CASIQGDTQYF. CDR3 nucleotide sequence: TGTGCCAGCATTCAAGGCGATACGCAGTATTTT.

Here the CDR3 DNA reads TGTGCCAGCAGTTCCGGACAGATGAATAGCAATCAGCCCCAGCATTTT. It translates to CASSSGQMNSNQPQHF. This rearrangement joins TRBV28 to TRBJ1-5, with D maybe TRBD1 (6 bases). CDR1 is MDHEN and CDR2 is SYDVKM in the germline V gene. The V gene lost 4 bases and the J gene lost 0 bases, with 13 bases spanning the gap. CDR3 size: 16 residues.

This clone has just one count. The rearrangement links TRBV14 to TRBJ2-3, with a tentative D call TRBD2 (5 bases). The CDR3 has 13 residues. With 4 bases removed from V and 6 bases from J, the gap between germline ends came to 11 bases. CDR1 and CDR2 (germline): SGHDN, FVKESK. CDR3 bases: TGTGCCAGCAGCCCCCGACTAACCGATACGCAGTATTTT. Translation: CASSPRLTDTQYF.

As for this clone: Other nucleotide sequences in the sample specify the same CDR3. This sequence joins TRBV6-1 and TRBJ2-2, with D perhaps matching TRBD2 (6 bases). Germline V lookup: CDR1 MNHNS, CDR2 SASEGT. This CDR3 region has 16 residues. V lost 2 bases to trimming and J lost 4 bases, with 14 bases between them. The CDR3 loop is CASSESEGRSTGELFF. CDR3 nucleotides: TGTGCCAGCAGTGAATCGGAGGGGAGAAGCACCGGGGAGCTGTTTTTT.

The CDR3, as DNA: TGCGCCAGCAGCTTGGGGGCGGGAGAAGAGACCCAGTACTTC. This gives the protein CASSLGAGEETQYF. The gene calls are TRBV5-1 and TRBJ2-5, with 7 bases fitting TRBD2. With V trimmed by 0 bases and J by 3 bases, 2 bases remained unmatched. This CDR3 is built from 14 residues. CDR1 and CDR2 from the germline V gene are SGHRS and YFSETQ. Drawing the rest from reference TRBV5-1 and TRBJ2-5, the complete variable domain is KAGVTQTPRYLIKTRGQQVTLSCSPISGHRSVSWYQQTPGQGLQFLFEYFSETQRNKGNFPGRFSGRQFSNSRSEMNVSTLELGDSALYLCASSLGAGEETQYFGPGTRLLVL.

Of note for this clone: The junction and the germline gene differ at one end; a read error may be behind it. This chain uses TRBV27 with TRBJ2-2, with 13 bases lining up with TRBD2. The CDR3 spans 18 residues. The germline CDR1 and CDR2 sequences are MNHEY and SMNVEV (reference sequence). The CDR3 nucleotides read TGTGCCAGCGACGGACTAGCGGGAGATTGGGAGAACACCGGAGAGCTGTTTTTT. Translated, it gives CASDGLAGDWENTGELFF.

This chain uses TRBV7-2 with TRBJ2-7; 9 bases line up with TRBD1. Germline-derived CDR1 and CDR2 are SGHTA and FQGNSA. The CDR3 has 14 residues. Germline trimming cut 5 bases from V and 2 bases from J; bases unmatched to any gene: 4. The CDR3 DNA sequence: TGTGCCAGCAGCCTCCGGGACAGGGCCTACGAGCAGTACTTC. Encoded protein: CASSLRDRAYEQYF.

V usage is TRBV9 and J usage is TRBJ1-1, with D possibly matching TRBD1 (5 bases). The CDR3 consists of 15 residues. The ends were cut back, 6 bases at V and 4 bases at J, with 19 bases in the middle. Germline CDR1 SGDLS, CDR2 YYNGEE. CDR3: CASTSGVVWGTEAFF. DNA of the CDR3: TGTGCCAGCACTTCGGGGGTAGTTTGGGGCACTGAAGCTTTCTTT.

This clone has a single count. The V gene is TRBV5-4, the J gene TRBJ2-6, with D possibly being TRBD2 (6 bases). V shed 4 bases and J shed 1 base, with 9 bases lying between them. The V gene's germline CDR1 is SGHNT and CDR2 YYREEE (reference sequence). This CDR3 comprises 15 residues. CDR3 DNA: TGTGCCAGCAGCCCTGGAGGGTCTGGGGCCAACGTCCTGACTTTC. This encodes CASSPGGSGANVLTF.

This chain joins TRBV18 and TRBJ2-3, with TRBD1 identical over 7 bases. The CDR3 spans 15 residues. Germline assignment: CDR1 KGHSH and CDR2 LQKENI. V lost 3 bases to trimming and J lost 3 bases; unmatched junction nucleotides: 6. The CDR3 reads CASSPPRQGTDTQYF. DNA for the CDR3: TGTGCCAGCTCACCTCCGAGACAGGGAACAGATACGCAGTATTTT. The variable domain in full, with the rest retrieved from reference TRBV18 and TRBJ2-3, is NAGVMQNPRHLVRRRGQEARLRCSPMKGHSHVYWYRQLPEEGLKFMVYLQKENIIDESGMPKERFSAEFPKEGPSILRIQQVVRGDSAAYFCASSPPRQGTDTQYFGPGTRLTVL.

V is TRBV4-3 and J is TRBJ1-2; D ambiguous. CDR1 is LGHNA, CDR2 YSLEER, per germline. This CDR3 region has 14 residues. The V gene lost 0 bases and the J gene lost 2 bases, with 7 bases spanning the gap. The CDR3 protein is CASSQETRNYGYTF. The CDR3 region has the DNA TGCGCCAGCAGCCAAGAAACAAGAAACTATGGCTACACCTTC.

The chain recombines TRBV12-5 with TRBJ1-5, with a possible D match to TRBD1 (6 bases). Germline CDR1 is LGHNT and CDR2 is FRNRAP. The CDR3 has 15 amino acids. V lost 4 bases to trimming and J lost 5 bases, with 15 bases between them. The CDR3 sequence is CASGSLGRGHQPQHF. In DNA, the CDR3 is TGTGCTAGTGGTTCCCTTGGCAGGGGTCATCAGCCCCAGCATTTT.

The rearrangement joins TRBV15 to TRBJ2-2; D gene ambiguous. The length of the CDR3 is 12 residues. The V end was cut by 1 base, the J end by 7 bases, with 4 bases between. Looked up from germline, CDR1 is LNHNV and CDR2 is YYDKDF (reference sequence). The CDR3 region has the DNA TGTGCCACCAGCAGAGTGGACGGGGAGCTGTTTTTT. It specifies CATSRVDGELFF.

This chain connects TRBV27 to TRBJ2-3; possible D gene TRBD2, 5 bases. The CDR3 extends over 10 amino acids. Germline lookup yields CDR1 MNHEY and CDR2 SMNVEV (reference sequence). V lost 10 bases and J 4 bases, leaving 6 bases between the germline ends. CDR3 nucleotides: TGTGCCATCGGGGCAGATACGCAGTATTTT. Translation: CAIGADTQYF.

The chain combines TRBV30 with TRBJ2-1; D gene ambiguous. V lost 6 bases and J 4 bases, leaving 10 bases between the germline ends. Germline lookup yields CDR1 GTSNPN and CDR2 SVGIG (reference sequence). The CDR3 covers 12 residues. Here the CDR3 reads CACNRIYNEQFF. The CDR3 DNA follows: TGTGCCTGTAACAGAATATACAATGAGCAGTTCTTC. Full variable domain (missing parts from reference TRBV30 and TRBJ2-1): SQTIHQWPATLVQPVGSPLSLECTVEGTSNPNLYWYRQAAGRGLQLLFYSVGIGQISSEVPQNLSASRPQDRQFILSSKKLLLSDSGFYLCACNRIYNEQFFGPGTRLTVL.

The rearrangement links TRBV30 to TRBJ1-5; D not resolved. The CDR3 length is 13 residues. The ends were cut back, 2 bases at V and 0 bases at J, with 5 bases in the middle. Germline CDR1 and CDR2: GTSNPN and SVGIG (reference sequence). CDR3 in DNA: TGTGCCTGGAGTACGTATAGCAATCAGCCCCAGCATTTT. This translates into CAWSTYSNQPQHF. Full variable domain (rest looked up from reference TRBV30 and TRBJ1-5): SQTIHQWPATLVQPVGSPLSLECTVEGTSNPNLYWYRQAAGRGLQLLFYSVGIGQISSEVPQNLSASRPQDRQFILSSKKLLLSDSGFYLCAWSTYSNQPQHFGDGTRLSIL.

The chain joins TRBV2 to TRBJ2-3; a weak D match, TRBD2 (6 bases). CDR3 size: 16 residues. In germline, CDR1 is SNHLY, CDR2 FYNNEI. Between the trimmed V and J ends, which lost 6 bases and 0 bases, there was a span of 16 bases. CDR3 in DNA: TGTGCCAGCAGCCAGGTGGGGGGATTTAGCACAGATACGCAGTATTTT. Protein sequence: CASSQVGGFSTDTQYF.

The J gene is TRBJ2-5, the V gene TRBV7-8, with 7 bases identical to TRBD1. Germline trimming cut 5 bases from V and 3 bases from J; bases unmatched to any gene: 3. CDR3 length: 13 amino acids. CDR1 and CDR2 (germline): SGHVS, FQNEAQ. CDR3 amino acids: CASSRGQEETQYF. The CDR3 nucleotides are TGTGCCAGCAGCCGCGGACAGGAAGAGACCCAGTACTTC.

This clone has a handful of counts. This chain uses TRBV19 with TRBJ2-5, with D perhaps matching TRBD1 or TRBD2 (5 bases each). Per the germline V gene, CDR1 is LNHDA and CDR2 is SQIVND (reference sequence). CDR3 length equals 14 residues. Trimming took off 6 bases at V and 4 bases at J, with 15 bases between the two ends. The CDR3 DNA is TGTGCCAGTAGGCCGGGACCCCGAGCAGAGACCCAGTACTTC. Translated, it gives CASRPGPRAETQYF.

There are a few counts of this clone. V and J are TRBV14 and TRBJ1-1; D might be TRBD1 (6 bases). Germline CDR1 reads SGHDN; CDR2 reads FVKESK. The CDR3 sequence is 12 residues long. V was trimmed by 4 bases and J by 4 bases, leaving 7 bases between them. The CDR3 nucleotides are TGTGCCAGCAGCCCACAGGGCACTGAAGCTTTCTTT. It is translated as CASSPQGTEAFF.

This chain uses TRBV11-2 with TRBJ2-7; 11 positions match TRBD1. J was trimmed by 5 bases and V by 7 bases; bases with no gene match: 13. Germline V gene data show CDR1 as SGHAT and CDR2 as FQNNGV. This CDR3 is 16 amino acids long. The CDR3 protein is CASTFFPGTGGNEQYF. CDR3 nucleotides: TGTGCCAGCACCTTCTTTCCAGGGACAGGGGGGAACGAGCAGTACTTC.

The chain couples TRBV30 to TRBJ1-1; no clear D. Trimming stripped 0 bases from V and 6 bases from J, with 8 bases between. The CDR3 spans 12 residues. Germline V gene sequence: CDR1 GTSNPN, CDR2 SVGIG (reference sequence). This CDR3 is CAWSVDRSEAFF. The CDR3 nucleotides are TGTGCCTGGAGTGTAGATAGGTCTGAAGCTTTCTTT.

The gene calls are TRBV7-2 and TRBJ2-1; 8 nucleotides match TRBD2. J gave up 16 bases and V 5 bases, and 10 bases lay outside the gene matches. There are 12 residues in the CDR3. Germline-derived CDR1 and CDR2 are SGHTA and FQGNSA. The CDR3 DNA reads TGTGCCAGCAGCCTACTAGCGGTCAAGGTATTCTTC. This translates into CASSLLAVKVFF.

This rearrangement joins TRBV6-5 to TRBJ1-1; TRBD1 might be the D (5 bases). The CDR3 runs to 16 residues. V was trimmed by 2 bases and J by 1 base, leaving 14 bases between them. In germline, CDR1 is MNHEY, CDR2 SVGAGI. CDR3 nucleotides: TGTGCCAGCAGTTACCGCACGACTACAGGGAACACTGAAGCTTTCTTT. As protein: CASSYRTTTGNTEAFF.

The J gene is TRBJ2-7, the V gene TRBV5-1; 7 bases are a match to TRBD1. The germline V gene has CDR1 SGHRS and CDR2 YFSETQ. The CDR3 is 14 residues long. V shed 4 bases and J 5 bases; nucleotides not matched to a gene: 9. CDR3 coding DNA: TGCGCCAGCAGCCCTAGACAGGGATTCAACGAGCAGTACTTC. Translating it yields CASSPRQGFNEQYF.

The genes are TRBV2 and TRBJ2-1, with a weak D call TRBD2 (5 bases). V lost 6 bases to trimming and J lost 0 bases, with 21 bases between them. There are 18 residues in the CDR3. The germline CDR1 and CDR2 sequences are SNHLY and FYNNEI. CDR3 amino acids: CASRTPLHWRSSYNEQFF. DNA of the CDR3: TGTGCCAGCAGGACCCCACTCCATTGGAGGAGCTCCTACAATGAGCAGTTCTTC. The full variable domain, with the rest looked up from reference TRBV2 and TRBJ2-1, is EPEVTQTPSHQVTQMGQEVILRCVPISNHLYFYWYRQILGQKVEFLVSFYNNEISEKSEIFDDQFSVERPDGSNFTLKIRSTKLEDSAMYFCASRTPLHWRSSYNEQFFGPGTRLTVL.

The table lists this clone with a count of one. J is TRBJ2-1 and V is TRBV25-1; TRBD2 agrees at 10 bases. Trimming removed 3 bases from V and 14 bases from J; junction bases left unmatched: 1. CDR3 size: 11 residues. Per germline, CDR1 MGHDK and CDR2 SYGVNS. CDR3 in amino acids: CASSEGLAKFF. The CDR3 nucleotides are TGTGCCAGCAGTGAGGGACTAGCGAAGTTCTTC. Using reference TRBV25-1 and TRBJ2-1 for the parts outside the CDR3, the full variable domain is EADIYQTPRYLVIGTGKKITLECSQTMGHDKMYWYQQDPGMELHLIHYSYGVNSTEKGDLSSESTVSRIRTEHFPLTLESARPSHTSQYLCASSEGLAKFFGPGTRLTVL.

The chain uses TRBV5-1 and TRBJ1-1; D perhaps matches TRBD1 (5 bases). Germline-derived CDR1 and CDR2 are SGHRS and YFSETQ. V lost 4 bases and J 11 bases, leaving 12 bases between the germline ends. The CDR3 consists of 11 residues. The CDR3 loop is CASSGPEGAFF. DNA of the CDR3: TGCGCCAGCAGCGGACCCGAGGGGGCTTTCTTT.

The chain links TRBV6-6 to TRBJ2-7; perhaps D is TRBD1 or TRBD2 (5 bases each). The V gene's germline CDR1 is MNHNY and CDR2 SVGAGI (reference sequence). The V gene lost 5 bases and the J gene lost 7 bases, with 18 bases spanning the gap. The CDR3 is 14 amino acids. The CDR3 DNA reads as TGTGCCAGCAGTGTGCAGGGAGCGAGGCGAGAGCAGTACTTC. This codes for CASSVQGARREQYF.

The chain has TRBV9 and TRBJ1-4; D is unclear. Germline V gene sequence: CDR1 SGDLS, CDR2 YYNGEE. V lost 3 bases to trimming and J lost 5 bases, with 17 bases between them. CDR3 length: 16 amino acids. CDR3 region: CASSGRPGRENEKLFF. CDR3 bases: TGTGCCAGCAGCGGCCGACCAGGTCGCGAGAATGAAAAACTGTTTTTT.